One sample yielded the 29 T cell receptor beta chains listed below, sequenced in a study of CD8 T cells in ankylosing spondylitis. General study points: Among TCR beta sequences, a motif of eight highly homologous variants appeared characteristic of ankylosing spondylitis blood.

Using its own MiXCR run on the 5' RACE reads, TCRdb lists one record per CDR3 protein. The sample lists roughly 370,000 distinct CDR3 sequences, around 22% occurring once. These TCRs are of unknown antigen specificity. The sample comprised blood, either unsorted or a sorted T cell fraction (not recorded which). These receptors came from a male donor with ankylosing spondylitis.

CDR3 loop: CSVDGGWLYKAFF. CDR3 nucleotide sequence: TGCAGCGTTGATGGGGGGTGGCTGTACAAAGCTTTCTTT. The V call is TRBV29-1, the J call TRBJ1-1; a possible D gene is TRBD1 (5 bases). In germline, CDR1 is SQVTM, CDR2 ANQGSEA. This CDR3 region has 13 residues. V was shortened by 3 bases and J by 9 bases, with 17 bases between the two germline ends.

This clonotype is a singleton in its sample. The chain links TRBV6-2 or TRBV6-3 to TRBJ1-1; no firm D call. Per germline, CDR1 MNHEY and CDR2 SVGEGT. V dropped 5 bases and J dropped 9 bases, with 13 bases sitting between them. The CDR3 has 12 residues. CDR3 in amino acids: CASSDLAEKAFF. In nucleotides, the CDR3 is TGTGCCAGCAGTGACCTGGCAGAGAAAGCTTTCTTT.

This clonotype showed up just a few times. One junction end disagrees with the germline gene, perhaps due to a read error. V and J are TRBV7-2 and TRBJ2-5; D ambiguous. From germline, CDR1 is SGHTA and CDR2 FQGNSA. CDR3 length: 12 residues. The CDR3 DNA reads as TGTGCCAGCAGCCAATCCGACGTCGCTCCCACCTTC. Amino acids: CASSQSDVAPTF.

The gene calls are TRBV20-1 and TRBJ2-5, with TRBD2 identical over 12 bases. V lost 5 bases and J lost 7; bases outside the gene matches: 8. Germline values: CDR1 DFQATT, CDR2 SNEGSKA (reference sequence). The CDR3 consists of 14 residues. CDR3 protein: CSAWASGRGGTQYF. The CDR3 DNA sequence: TGCAGTGCTTGGGCTAGCGGGAGGGGAGGGACCCAGTACTTC.

The rearrangement joins TRBV7-2 to TRBJ1-1, with D uncertain. Trimming took 5 bases from V and 3 from J, leaving 7 bases between them. This CDR3 spans 12 amino acids. The germline gives CDR1 SGHTA, CDR2 FQGNSA. The CDR3 nucleotides read TGTGCCAGCAGCCTTTTATACACTGAAGCTTTCTTT. Translation gives CASSLLYTEAFF.

The chain joins TRBV9 to TRBJ2-1; 7 bases map to TRBD1. Germline CDR1 reads SGDLS; CDR2 reads YYNGEE. J was trimmed by 8 bases and V by 4 bases; bases with no gene match: 12. The CDR3 runs 15 residues. The CDR3 sequence: CASSFGQEAIYEQFF. CDR3 sequence (DNA): TGTGCCAGCAGCTTCGGACAGGAAGCTATTTATGAGCAGTTCTTC.

This clonotype was picked up a small number of times. This rearrangement joins TRBV10-2 to TRBJ2-2; the D gene is possibly TRBD2 (5 bases). Per germline, CDR1 WSHSY and CDR2 SAAADI. This CDR3 is built from 17 residues. The V gene lost 6 bases and the J gene lost 4 bases, with 21 bases spanning the gap. For the CDR3, the DNA is TGCGCCAGCAGGAGTGACCTTGGGAGAGTAGGCACCGGGGAGCTGTTTTTT. It yields the protein CASRSDLGRVGTGELFF.

This clonotype has a count of ten or more. The rearrangement joins TRBV18 to TRBJ1-1, with D possibly matching TRBD1 (5 bases). V was trimmed by 6 bases and J by 5 bases, leaving 16 bases between them. The CDR3 has 14 residues. Germline CDR1 is KGHSH and CDR2 is LQKENI. CDR3 sequence reads: CASSPRERETEAFF. The CDR3 coding sequence is TGTGCCAGCTCCCCCAGGGAGAGGGAAACTGAAGCTTTCTTT.

The chain combines TRBV12-3 or TRBV12-4 with TRBJ1-4; the D is unclear. The V end was cut by 1 base, the J end by 3 bases, with 3 bases between. This CDR3 region has 13 residues. CDR3 residues: CASSLVPNEKLFF. In nucleotides, the CDR3 is TGTGCCAGCAGTTTAGTTCCTAATGAAAAACTGTTTTTT.

The rearrangement uses TRBV11-3 and TRBJ2-3; TRBD2 might be the D (6 bases). The CDR3 is 15 amino acids. Trimming removed 2 bases at V and 0 bases at J, with 9 bases between. Germline lookup yields CDR1 SGHNT and CDR2 YENEEA. The CDR3 reads CASSLHGTSTDTQYF. DNA of the CDR3: TGTGCCAGCAGCTTACACGGGACTAGCACAGATACGCAGTATTTT.

This sequence joins TRBV5-1 and TRBJ1-1; 7 bases align to TRBD1. Germline values: CDR1 SGHRS, CDR2 YFSETQ. V dropped 0 bases and J dropped 4; count of bases not matched to a gene: 9. CDR3 length: 16 residues. The CDR3: CASSLGVRGLGTEAFF. CDR3 in DNA: TGCGCCAGCAGCTTGGGGGTCAGGGGGTTAGGCACTGAAGCTTTCTTT.

This clonotype was recorded at least ten times. The chain is built from TRBV12-3 or TRBV12-4 and TRBJ2-1; maybe TRBD1 (5 bases). CDR3 length: 12 residues. Trimming shortened V by 1 base and J by 10 bases, and 8 bases separated the two germline ends. CDR3 bases: TGTGCCAGCAGTTTAGAAAGGGGAGAGCAGTTCTTC. This gives the protein CASSLERGEQFF.

In this sample, this clonotype turned up a few times. CDR3 sequence (DNA): TGCAGTGCTAGCAGGACAGGGTTAAACATTCAGTACTTC. Translation gives CSASRTGLNIQYF. The chain joins TRBV20-1 to TRBJ2-4; 8 bases are shared with TRBD1. The V and J ends lost 3 bases and 6 bases, in that order; junction bases with no gene match: 4. Germline lookup yields CDR1 DFQATT and CDR2 SNEGSKA (reference sequence). The CDR3 has 13 residues.

There are a few counts of this clonotype. The CDR3 nucleotides are TGTGCCAGCTCACCACAGGAGGGAAGCAATCAGCCCCAGCATTTT. Its protein product is CASSPQEGSNQPQHF. The chain is built from TRBV18 and TRBJ1-5, with D unclear. V was clipped by 1 base and J by 1 base, with 8 bases between them. The CDR3 covers 15 residues. Germline lookup yields CDR1 KGHSH and CDR2 LQKENI.

J is TRBJ2-3 and V is TRBV29-1, with unresolved D. The CDR3 extends over 14 amino acids. Germline CDR1 SQVTM, CDR2 ANQGSEA. The V and J ends lost 6 bases and 0 bases respectively, with 13 bases between them. The CDR3 spells CSVTDHSSTDTQYF. In nucleotides, the CDR3 is TGCAGCGTGACTGACCACTCAAGCACAGATACGCAGTATTTT.

Only a few counts were recorded for this clonotype. The chain joins TRBV7-2 to TRBJ1-2; possibly TRBD1 for D (5 bases). The CDR3 has 14 amino acids. CDR1 and CDR2 from the germline V gene are SGHTA and FQGNSA. V was trimmed by 3 bases and J by 5 bases, leaving 13 bases between them. The DNA for the CDR3 is TGTGCCAGCAGCTTTGGCAGGGAGATGTATGGCTACACCTTC. Translation gives CASSFGREMYGYTF.

The chain employs TRBV10-3 and TRBJ2-5; the match to TRBD2 covers 10 bases. Germline trimming cut 5 bases from V and 1 base from J; bases unmatched to any gene: 10. CDR3 size: 17 residues. CDR1 and CDR2 (germline): ENHRY, SYGVKD. The CDR3 here is CAISSGLARGGQETQYF. Here the CDR3 DNA reads TGTGCCATCAGTTCGGGACTAGCGCGTGGGGGCCAAGAGACCCAGTACTTC.

A few counts support this clonotype. This chain links TRBV6-1 with TRBJ2-1, with D possibly being TRBD1 (5 bases). Looked up from germline, CDR1 is MNHNS and CDR2 is SASEGT. V lost 5 bases, J lost 0 bases, and 11 bases lay in between. The CDR3 covers 15 residues. The CDR3 is CASSTTGSSYNEQFF. Written as DNA, the CDR3 is TGTGCCAGCAGTACCACAGGCAGCTCCTACAATGAGCAGTTCTTC.

This clonotype was counted a few times. This chain connects TRBV6-1 to TRBJ2-4; the D gene could be TRBD1 or TRBD2 (5 bases each). The V gene's germline CDR1 is MNHNS and CDR2 SASEGT. The CDR3 extends over 15 amino acids. Between the trimmed V and J ends, which lost 7 bases and 3 bases, there was a span of 16 bases. The CDR3 spells CASKPSRDHKNIQYF. CDR3 nucleotides: TGTGCCAGCAAACCGTCCCGGGACCACAAAAACATTCAGTACTTC.

The chain couples TRBV18 to TRBJ2-1; D is perhaps TRBD2 (7 bases). Germline V gives CDR1 KGHSH, CDR2 LQKENI. Trimming cost V 2 bases and J 7 bases, with 15 bases left between them. The CDR3 loop spans 15 amino acids. The CDR3 DNA reads as TGTGCCAGCTCACCATCACGGGGGGCGGAGAATGAGCAGTTCTTC. It is translated as CASSPSRGAENEQFF.

The V gene is TRBV5-1, the J gene TRBJ1-1, with TRBD1 matching over 8 bases. The CDR3 is 14 residues long. Unmatched junction bases numbered 6, after V lost 4 bases and J lost 4 bases. The germline gives CDR1 SGHRS, CDR2 YFSETQ. The CDR3 sequence: CASSMGQASTEAFF. The DNA for the CDR3 is TGCGCCAGCAGCATGGGACAGGCAAGCACTGAAGCTTTCTTT.

This clonotype was counted between two and nine times. The rearrangement links TRBV28 to TRBJ2-7, with D tentatively TRBD2 (7 bases). The CDR3 totals 14 residues. V dropped 6 bases and J dropped 0 bases, with 12 bases sitting between them. Germline V gene lookup returns CDR1 MDHEN and CDR2 SYDVKM. In nucleotides, the CDR3 is TGTGCCAGCAGAAGGGAGGGGGGCTCCTACGAGCAGTACTTC. This encodes CASRREGGSYEQYF.

The V call is TRBV5-4, the J call TRBJ2-2; D ambiguous. CDR3 length: 16 residues. V lost 1 base and J lost 2, with 12 bases in between. CDR1 SGHNT and CDR2 YYREEE come from the germline V gene (reference sequence). CDR3 sequence reads: CASSLQTSLNTGELFF. In DNA form, the CDR3 reads TGTGCCAGCAGCTTGCAGACGAGCTTAAACACCGGGGAGCTGTTTTTT.

The V call is TRBV6-2 or TRBV6-3, the J call TRBJ2-2; D perhaps matches TRBD2 (6 bases). Germline CDR1 MNHEY, CDR2 SVGEGT. The CDR3 runs 18 residues. The V gene lost 5 bases and the J gene lost 4 bases, with 23 bases spanning the gap. The CDR3 sequence: CASSLDDGTFRITGELFF. The CDR3 DNA reads TGTGCCAGCAGTCTCGACGACGGGACTTTCCGAATCACCGGGGAGCTGTTTTTT.

There are a few counts of this clonotype. The chain uses TRBV7-2 and TRBJ2-3, with a weak D call TRBD2 (5 bases). The germline V gene has CDR1 SGHTA and CDR2 FQGNSA. CDR3 length: 15 amino acids. The V end lost 4 bases, the J end lost 2 bases, and 13 bases lay between the germline ends. The DNA for the CDR3 is TGTGCCAGCAGCTCCCAGGTGGGAGTCACAGATACGCAGTATTTT. Translating gives CASSSQVGVTDTQYF.

This clonotype has more than one count but fewer than ten. CDR3 loop: CASSFSGGSNEQFF. As DNA, the CDR3 is TGCGCCAGCAGCTTCTCGGGAGGTTCCAATGAGCAGTTCTTC. The chain carries TRBV5-1 and TRBJ2-1; 7 nucleotides agree with TRBD2. This CDR3 has 14 residues. Germline CDR1 is SGHRS and CDR2 is YFSETQ. Trimming removed 2 bases from V and 6 bases from J; junction bases left unmatched: 5.

This chain links TRBV20-1 with TRBJ2-3; D uncertain. The V gene lost 5 bases and the J gene lost 0 bases, with 15 bases spanning the gap. Germline V lookup: CDR1 DFQATT, CDR2 SNEGSKA (reference sequence). The CDR3 covers 15 residues. CDR3: CSAEVAASSTDTQYF. CDR3 coding DNA: TGCAGTGCTGAGGTGGCGGCTTCTAGCACAGATACGCAGTATTTT.

Only a few counts were recorded for this clonotype. The chain couples TRBV9 to TRBJ1-6, with 8 bases aligning to TRBD1. Per germline, CDR1 SGDLS and CDR2 YYNGEE. The CDR3 runs 14 residues. V lost 5 bases to trimming and J lost 9 bases; unmatched junction nucleotides: 7. CDR3 nucleotide sequence: TGTGCCAGCAGACCCGGGACAGGCCCTTCACCCCTCCACTTT. The encoded protein is CASRPGTGPSPLHF. Full variable domain (rest looked up from reference TRBV9 and TRBJ1-6): DSGVTQTPKHLITATGQRVTLRCSPRSGDLSVYWYQQSLDQGLQFLIQYYNGEERAKGNILERFSAQQFPDLHSELNLSSLELGDSALYFCASRPGTGPSPLHFGNGTRLTVT.

The V call is TRBV27, the J call TRBJ1-2; no reliable D call. The V end lost 2 bases, the J end lost 8 bases, and 9 bases lay between the germline ends. Germline V gene sequence: CDR1 MNHEY, CDR2 SMNVEV (reference sequence). This CDR3 region has 12 residues. CDR3 coding DNA: TGTGCCAGCAGTTTAGAAGGGAGCGGCTACACCTTC. Its translation: CASSLEGSGYTF.